The entry below gives a single T cell receptor (beta chain) sequence along with its context. This specimen comes from a study of blood T cell repertoires in COVID-19. Whole-study context: Samples representing acute and convalescent COVID-19 were sourced from the United States, Italy and Spain.

Participant reports of clinical history set cohort assignment. Using immunoSEQ multiplex PCR, the repertoire was profiled, and TCRdb retains in-frame clones only, with some absent. This sample carries fewer than 200,000 clones, 84% of them seen once, and the ten largest clones take 3% to 3.5%. The CDR3 loop spans 15 amino acids. Trimming took 5 bases from V and 7 from J, leaving 17 bases between them. Looked up from germline, CDR1 is SGHDN and CDR2 is FVKESK. Source material: PBMCs or T cells enriched from blood (not recorded which). The gene calls are TRBV14 and TRBJ1-4; D possibly corresponds to TRBD1 (5 bases). This receptor was obtained from a woman aged 25 to 39 who had been exposed to COVID-19. In DNA form, the CDR3 reads TGTGCCAGCAGCTCCATGGGGGGAGGTGGTGAAAAACTGTTTTTT. Translation: CASSSMGGGGEKLFF.